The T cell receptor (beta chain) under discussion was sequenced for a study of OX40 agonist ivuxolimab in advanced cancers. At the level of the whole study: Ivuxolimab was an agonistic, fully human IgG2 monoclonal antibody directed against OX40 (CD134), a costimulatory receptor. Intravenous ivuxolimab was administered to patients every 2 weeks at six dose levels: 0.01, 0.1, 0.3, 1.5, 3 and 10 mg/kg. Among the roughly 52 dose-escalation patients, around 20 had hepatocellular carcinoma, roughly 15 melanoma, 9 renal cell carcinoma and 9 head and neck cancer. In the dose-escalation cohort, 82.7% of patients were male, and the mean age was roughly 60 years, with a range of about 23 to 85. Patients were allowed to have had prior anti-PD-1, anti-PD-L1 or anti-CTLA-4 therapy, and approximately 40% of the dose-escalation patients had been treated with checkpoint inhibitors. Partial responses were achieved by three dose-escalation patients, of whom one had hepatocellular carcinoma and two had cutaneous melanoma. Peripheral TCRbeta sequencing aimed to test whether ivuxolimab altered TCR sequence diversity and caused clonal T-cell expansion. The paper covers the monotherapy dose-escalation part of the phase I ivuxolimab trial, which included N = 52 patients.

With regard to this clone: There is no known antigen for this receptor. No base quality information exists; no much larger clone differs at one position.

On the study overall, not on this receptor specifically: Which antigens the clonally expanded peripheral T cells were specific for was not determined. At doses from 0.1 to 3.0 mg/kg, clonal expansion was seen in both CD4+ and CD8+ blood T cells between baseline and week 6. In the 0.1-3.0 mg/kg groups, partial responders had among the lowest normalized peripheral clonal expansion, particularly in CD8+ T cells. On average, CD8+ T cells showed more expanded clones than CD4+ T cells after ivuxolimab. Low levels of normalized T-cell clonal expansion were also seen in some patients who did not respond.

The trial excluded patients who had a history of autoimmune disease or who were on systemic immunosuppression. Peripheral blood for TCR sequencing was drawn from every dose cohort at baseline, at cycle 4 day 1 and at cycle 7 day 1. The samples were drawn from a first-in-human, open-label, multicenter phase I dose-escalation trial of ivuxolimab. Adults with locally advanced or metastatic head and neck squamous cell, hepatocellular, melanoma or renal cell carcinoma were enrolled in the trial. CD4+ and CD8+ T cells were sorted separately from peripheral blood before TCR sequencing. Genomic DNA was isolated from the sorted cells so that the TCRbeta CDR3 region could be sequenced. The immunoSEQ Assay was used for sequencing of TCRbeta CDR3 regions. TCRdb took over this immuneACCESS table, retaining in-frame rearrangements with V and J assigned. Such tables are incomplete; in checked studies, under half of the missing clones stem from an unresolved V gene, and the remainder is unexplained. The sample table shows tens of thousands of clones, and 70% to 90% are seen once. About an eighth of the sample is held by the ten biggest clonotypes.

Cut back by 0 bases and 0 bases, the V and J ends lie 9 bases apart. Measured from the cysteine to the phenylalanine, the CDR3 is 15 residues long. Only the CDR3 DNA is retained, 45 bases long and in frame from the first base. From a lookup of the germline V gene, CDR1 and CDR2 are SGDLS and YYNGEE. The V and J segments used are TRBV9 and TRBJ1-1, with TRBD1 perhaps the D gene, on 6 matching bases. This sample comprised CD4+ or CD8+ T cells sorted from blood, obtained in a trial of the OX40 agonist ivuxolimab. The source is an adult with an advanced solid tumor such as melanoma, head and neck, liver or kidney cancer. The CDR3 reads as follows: CASSVAGTLNTEAFF. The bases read TGTGCCAGCAGCGTAGCCGGGACATTGAACACTGAAGCTTTCTTT.